Below are 14 T cell receptor beta chains sequenced from a single sample in a study of regulatory T cells in long-lasting Graves disease. The time point is: newly diagnosed GD, antithyroid drugs for less than 3 months. PBMC-extracted RNA yielded the TCR library. TCR beta libraries were built with iRepertoire HTBI primers and Arm-PCR of CDR3 regions. TCRdb used MiXCR to reprocess the multiplex PCR reads, holding one entry per CDR3 protein. The sample carries approximately 400,000 distinct CDR3 sequences, roughly 10% recorded once. These data also formed part of another study, on T cells in Graves' hyperthyroidism and ophthalmopathy.

The starting material was peripheral blood mononuclear cells (PBMCs), obtained at new diagnosis, from a patient treated with antithyroid drugs. The receptors derive from a woman between 18 and 30 years old with Graves disease.

This clonotype was observed at least ten times. The chain links TRBV27 to TRBJ1-4, with TRBD1 as a possible D gene (5 bases). V was clipped by 11 bases and J by 8 bases, with 15 bases between them. The length of the CDR3 is 12 residues. Looked up from germline, CDR1 is MNHEY and CDR2 is SMNVEV (reference sequence). The CDR3, as DNA: TGTGCCGCGGGGCGGCGAGCCGAAAAACTGTTTTTT. This encodes CAAGRRAEKLFF.

This chain's CDR3 is CASSPTPYSGNTIYF. CDR3 coding DNA: TGTGCCAGTAGTCCAACACCTTACTCTGGAAACACCATATATTTT. The V gene is TRBV19, the J gene TRBJ1-3; no reliable D call. V shed 5 bases and J shed 0 bases, with 11 bases lying between them. Germline V gene lookup returns CDR1 LNHDA and CDR2 SQIVND (reference sequence). The CDR3 loop spans 15 amino acids.

Ten or more counts support this clonotype. This rearrangement joins TRBV20-1 to TRBJ1-1, with D possibly being TRBD1 (6 bases). The CDR3 length is 14 residues. CDR1 is DFQATT and CDR2 is SNEGSKA in the germline V gene (reference sequence). Trimming shortened V by 7 bases and J by 3 bases, and 18 bases separated the two germline ends. The CDR3 region has the DNA TGCAGTGGAGCTGCGGGGGCCTACTACACTGAAGCTTTCTTT. As protein: CSGAAGAYYTEAFF.

The gene calls are TRBV7-8 and TRBJ1-2; D remains ambiguous. Trimming shortened V by 5 bases and J by 2 bases, and 6 bases separated the two germline ends. Per the germline V gene, CDR1 is SGHVS and CDR2 is FQNEAQ. This CDR3 has 12 residues. The CDR3 protein is CASSANNYGYTF. In nucleotides, the CDR3 is TGTGCCAGCAGCGCTAACAACTATGGCTACACCTTC.

This clonotype was detected many times. The chain is built from TRBV4-3 and TRBJ2-2, with D possibly TRBD1 on 6 matching bases. CDR3 length: 12 residues. The V end was cut by 6 bases, the J end by 7 bases, with 9 bases between. Per the germline V gene, CDR1 is LGHNA and CDR2 is YSLEER. The CDR3 region is CASSPRGGELFF. The CDR3 nucleotides read TGCGCCAGCAGTCCCAGGGGCGGGGAGCTGTTTTTT.

This chain uses TRBV6-1 with TRBJ2-7; 10 nucleotides align to TRBD2. V gave up 5 bases and J gave up 3 bases; unmatched junction bases: 13. Germline values: CDR1 MNHNS, CDR2 SASEGT. The CDR3 runs to 17 residues. CDR3 sequence: CASSTPGLAGVFYEQYF. CDR3 DNA sequence: TGTGCCAGCAGTACCCCGGGGCTAGCGGGAGTGTTCTACGAGCAGTACTTC.

This clonotype was observed many times. The V call is TRBV28, the J call TRBJ2-1; D tentatively reads TRBD1 or TRBD2 (11 bases each). Germline V lookup: CDR1 MDHEN, CDR2 SYDVKM. Trimming stripped 4 bases from V and 5 bases from J, with 30 bases between. The CDR3 contains 20 residues. The CDR3 DNA is TGTGCCAGCAGTTCCCCTTCCGGGACAGGGGGACTAGCGGACAACAATGAGCAGTTCTTC. It specifies CASSSPSGTGGLADNNEQFF.

Many counts were recorded for this clonotype. J is TRBJ1-4 and V is TRBV7-9; D ambiguous. The CDR3 runs to 12 residues. With 1 base removed from V and 4 bases from J, the gap between germline ends came to 1 base. CDR1 is SEHNR and CDR2 is FQNEAQ in the germline V gene (reference sequence). This CDR3 is CASSLVNEKLFF. CDR3 DNA: TGTGCCAGCAGCTTAGTTAATGAAAAACTGTTTTTT.

The sample holds many counts of this clonotype. This sequence joins TRBV7-2 and TRBJ1-4; 12 bases agree with TRBD1. V trimming: 3 bases; J trimming: 8 bases; junction bases outside the gene matches: 7. Germline V gives CDR1 SGHTA, CDR2 FQGNSA. There are 16 residues in the CDR3. The CDR3 DNA is TGTGCCAGCAGCTTGGGTCCCGGGACAGGGGGCGAAAAACTGTTTTTT. It encodes CASSLGPGTGGEKLFF.

This sequence joins TRBV10-2 and TRBJ2-3; D call uncertain. CDR3 size: 12 residues. Germline-derived CDR1 and CDR2 are WSHSY and SAAADI. Trimming shortened V by 2 bases and J by 6 bases, and 6 bases separated the two germline ends. CDR3 amino acids: CASSEKGDTQYF. CDR3 in DNA: TGCGCCAGCAGTGAGAAAGGGGATACGCAGTATTTT.

Details on this clonotype: A much larger clone sits a single nucleotide away, making a read error possible. V and J are TRBV7-9 and TRBJ1-6; D is unresolved. Germline V gives CDR1 SEHNR, CDR2 FQNEAQ (reference sequence). This CDR3 has 16 amino acids. Trimming removed 3 bases at V and 8 bases at J, with 17 bases between. The CDR3 reads CASSFGIPGLYSPLHF. CDR3 DNA sequence: TGTGCCAGCAGCTTCGGAATTCCGGGCTTATATTCACCCCTCCACTTT.

A few counts support this clonotype. A single base is all that separates this from a far larger clone, so a read error is likely. The chain couples TRBV2 to TRBJ2-7, with D maybe TRBD2 (7 bases). Trimming stripped 3 bases from V and 10 bases from J, with 16 bases between. This CDR3 contains 13 residues. Per the germline V gene, CDR1 is SNHLY and CDR2 is FYNNEI. CDR3 in DNA: TGTGCCAGCAGTGATCAGGGGCGGGAGACCCAGTACGTC. It yields the protein CASSDQGRETQYV.

This clonotype has more than one count but fewer than ten. The chain uses TRBV9 and TRBJ2-1; D ambiguous. The J call is doubtful: the DNA matches TRBJ2-4 better. This CDR3 comprises 13 residues. Germline values: CDR1 SGDLS, CDR2 YYNGEE. The CDR3 sequence: CASSVDRNSNQYF. Here the CDR3 DNA reads TGTGCCAGCAGCGTAGATAGGAACAGCAATCAGTACTTC.

This clonotype was detected a few times. The gene calls are TRBV7-3 and TRBJ2-1, with D possibly TRBD2 on 5 matching bases. The ends were cut back, 5 bases at V and 5 bases at J, with 10 bases in the middle. The CDR3 covers 13 residues. Germline CDR1 SGHTA, CDR2 FQGTGA. The CDR3 DNA reads TGTGCCAGCAGCCCCGGGGTAGACAATGAGCAGTTCTTC. Protein: CASSPGVDNEQFF.